Presented here are 21 T cell receptor beta chains from one specimen sequenced in a study of siplizumab effects on memory and regulatory T cells. Which antigens these TCRs recognize remains unknown. This table comes from immunoSEQ multiplex PCR, and its TCRdb copy is limited to in-frame clones, with some not included. This table has 15,000 to 20,000 clones, about 45% appearing once. Coculture of mixed lymphocyte reaction cells was performed at 37°C for less than 7 days. The sequenced material came from CFSE-low (dividing) CD4+ T cells sorted from an allogeneic mixed lymphocyte reaction. The origin of the receptors is a human donor in good health; the cells came from an allogeneic mixed lymphocyte reaction. Some clones in this sample may be carry-over from other donors' samples.

The chain joins TRBV20-1 to TRBJ1-4; D call uncertain. Trimming took 0 bases from V and 6 from J, leaving 2 bases between them. Per the germline V gene, CDR1 is DFQATT and CDR2 is SNEGSKA (reference sequence). The CDR3 loop spans 11 amino acids. The CDR3 region has the DNA TGCAGTGCTAGAGATTATGAAAAACTGTTTTTT. Residues: CSARDYEKLFF.

The chain joins TRBV7-9 to TRBJ2-1; tentative D call: TRBD2 (5 bases). The CDR3 loop spans 14 amino acids. V was shortened by 5 bases and J by 6 bases, with 14 bases between the two germline ends. Germline values: CDR1 SEHNR, CDR2 FQNEAQ (reference sequence). CDR3 coding DNA: TGTGCCAGCAGCCTAATTCTAGCAGTCAATGAGCAGTTCTTC. It codes for CASSLILAVNEQFF.

This clone was detected only once. Since a much larger clone is just one base distant, this may be a read error. The gene calls are TRBV25-1 and TRBJ2-7; D is ambiguous. Germline V lookup: CDR1 MGHDK, CDR2 SYGVNS. The CDR3 covers 11 residues. Deletions cut 2 bases from V and 2 bases from J, with 1 base between. CDR3 coding DNA: TGTGCCAGCAGTGAAACCTACGAGCAGTACTTC. Its translation: CASSETYEQYF.

The chain recombines TRBV19 with TRBJ2-3, with TRBD2 matching 11 bases. The CDR3 sequence is 18 residues long. CDR1 is LNHDA and CDR2 is SQIVND in the germline V gene (reference sequence). V was pared by 5 bases and J by 0 bases, with 10 bases of the junction left unmatched. The CDR3 reads CASSLQGLAETSTDTQYF. CDR3 coding DNA: TGTGCCAGTAGTCTTCAGGGACTAGCGGAAACTAGCACAGATACGCAGTATTTT.

V and J are TRBV9 and TRBJ2-7; TRBD2 agrees at 10 bases. V shed 4 bases, J shed 4 bases, and the junction held 11 bases outside the gene matches. Germline V gene lookup returns CDR1 SGDLS and CDR2 YYNGEE. The CDR3 loop spans 16 amino acids. In nucleotides, the CDR3 is TGTGCCAGCAGCCCCGGGCTAGCGGGAGACTCGTACGAGCAGTACTTC. Residues: CASSPGLAGDSYEQYF.

This chain uses TRBV7-9 with TRBJ1-2; TRBD1 matches 12 bases. Germline V lookup: CDR1 SEHNR, CDR2 FQNEAQ (reference sequence). V lost 5 bases and J lost 2; bases outside the gene matches: 12. CDR3 length: 18 residues. CDR3 bases: TGTGCCAGCAGCCGAAAAACCGGGACAGGGGGCTGGAACTATGGCTACACCTTC. It encodes CASSRKTGTGGWNYGYTF.

The chain employs TRBV12-5 and TRBJ2-1; no reliable D call. The CDR3 has 12 residues. Germline V lookup: CDR1 LGHNT, CDR2 FRNRAP. V was pared by 4 bases and J by 7 bases, with 8 bases between. CDR3 in DNA: TGTGCTAGTGGTTCCCCCCGGAATGAGCAGTTCTTC. Translated, it gives CASGSPRNEQFF.

This clone was detected only a few times. The V gene is TRBV19, the J gene TRBJ2-3; D gene uncertain. The ends were cut back, 3 bases at V and 2 bases at J, with 6 bases in the middle. The CDR3 covers 13 residues. The germline CDR1 and CDR2 sequences are LNHDA and SQIVND (reference sequence). The CDR3 here is CASSIWYTDTQYF. CDR3 sequence (DNA): TGTGCCAGTAGTATCTGGTACACAGATACGCAGTATTTT.

The chain employs TRBV6-6 and TRBJ1-3; D unresolved. The CDR3 sequence is 15 residues long. The V gene's germline CDR1 is MNHNY and CDR2 SVGAGI (reference sequence). V lost 1 base, J lost 0 bases, and 7 bases lay in between. This chain's CDR3 is CASSYLRGSGNTIYF. Written as DNA, the CDR3 is TGTGCCAGCAGTTACTTAAGAGGCTCTGGAAACACCATATATTTT.

This chain connects TRBV6-5 to TRBJ2-5, with TRBD2 identical over 8 bases. Per the germline V gene, CDR1 is MNHEY and CDR2 is SVGAGI. Trimming at V came to 0 bases and at J to 5 bases, leaving 8 bases not matched to a gene. The CDR3 is 16 amino acids. In nucleotides, the CDR3 is TGTGCCAGCAGTTACTCGACGACTAGCGTTGGGGAGACCCAGTACTTC. As protein: CASSYSTTSVGETQYF.

V usage is TRBV6-1 and J usage is TRBJ2-7; D gene unclear. CDR3 length: 14 amino acids. CDR1 and CDR2 (germline): MNHNS, SASEGT. V lost 6 bases to trimming and J lost 3 bases, with 15 bases between them. The CDR3 nucleotides are TGTGCCAGCAGCTTGGAACGGAAGAACTACGAGCAGTACTTC. Its translation is CASSLERKNYEQYF.

This chain connects TRBV2 to TRBJ2-6; 7 bases match TRBD1. The ends lost 6 bases at V and 0 bases at J; junction bases unmatched: 8. CDR1 is SNHLY, CDR2 FYNNEI, per germline. CDR3 length: 17 amino acids. CDR3 loop: CASRDRVTNSGANVLTF. CDR3 sequence (DNA): TGTGCCAGCAGAGACAGGGTCACAAACTCTGGGGCCAACGTCCTGACTTTC.

V gene TRBV6-5 combines with J gene TRBJ1-3; tentative D call: TRBD1 (5 bases). Trimming left V 4 bases short and J 1 base short, with 8 bases between. The CDR3 has 14 amino acids. The germline CDR1 and CDR2 sequences are MNHEY and SVGAGI. Here the CDR3 reads CASSSTESGNTIYF. As DNA, the CDR3 is TGTGCCAGCAGTTCGACAGAGTCTGGAAACACCATATATTTT.

The chain links TRBV7-6 to TRBJ1-1; D perhaps matches TRBD1 (5 bases). Germline V gives CDR1 SGHVS, CDR2 FNYEAQ. V shed 5 bases and J shed 4 bases, with 17 bases lying between them. This CDR3 region has 15 residues. CDR3 DNA: TGTGCCAGCAGCCCCTACGTAGACCAGGGCACTGAAGCTTTCTTT. Translation: CASSPYVDQGTEAFF.

This clone was detected once. This chain uses TRBV30 with TRBJ1-2; D is ambiguous. Germline assignment: CDR1 GTSNPN and CDR2 SVGIG (reference sequence). The CDR3 runs to 10 residues. The V and J ends lost 7 bases and 8 bases respectively, with 11 bases between them. CDR3 amino acids: CASGEVGYTF. The CDR3 region has the DNA TGTGCCTCAGGAGAGGTCGGCTACACCTTC.

The V and J genes are TRBV19 and TRBJ1-2; D remains unclear. This CDR3 is 16 amino acids long. Germline CDR1 LNHDA, CDR2 SQIVND (reference sequence). Trimming stripped 1 base from V and 0 bases from J, with 12 bases between. CDR3 DNA sequence: TGTGCCAGTAGTATAGTTTGGGATTTAGCTAACTATGGCTACACCTTC. It yields the protein CASSIVWDLANYGYTF.

This clone was seen more than once but under ten times. The CDR3 nucleotides read TGTGCCAGTAGTATTCTCTTGCCGGGCACTGAAGCTTTCTTT. Protein: CASSILLPGTEAFF. V gene TRBV19 combines with J gene TRBJ1-1; the D is unclear. Per the germline V gene, CDR1 is LNHDA and CDR2 is SQIVND (reference sequence). V dropped 3 bases and J dropped 4 bases, with 12 bases sitting between them. The CDR3 is 14 residues long.

This clone is classed as medium-sized. V is TRBV5-1 and J is TRBJ1-6; maybe TRBD1 (6 bases). The V and J ends lost 0 bases and 10 bases respectively, with 11 bases between them. This CDR3 comprises 14 residues. CDR1 is SGHRS and CDR2 is YFSETQ in the germline V gene. CDR3 DNA: TGCGCCAGCAGCTTGGATCAGGGGATCTCACCCCTCCACTTT. This translates into CASSLDQGISPLHF.

Points on this clone: Other DNA variants within this sample encode the same CDR3. The CDR3 spells CASSLLSVPSGNTIYF. CDR3 sequence (DNA): TGTGCCAGCAGCTTACTTTCAGTCCCCTCTGGAAACACCATATATTTT. The chain couples TRBV7-9 to TRBJ1-3; D call uncertain. CDR1 and CDR2 (germline): SEHNR, FQNEAQ (reference sequence). The CDR3 extends over 16 amino acids. The V gene lost 2 bases and the J gene lost 0 bases, with 11 bases spanning the gap.

Only a few counts were recorded for this clone. The V call is TRBV18, the J call TRBJ1-3; tentatively, D is TRBD1 (6 bases). The CDR3 covers 16 residues. Germline V CDR1 and CDR2: KGHSH, LQKENI. Deletions cut 3 bases from V and 3 bases from J, with 15 bases between. The CDR3 DNA is TGTGCCAGCTCACCCCAAGTCCAGGGGCTTGGAAACACCATATATTTT. It encodes CASSPQVQGLGNTIYF.

The chain is built from TRBV11-2 and TRBJ2-7, with D possibly being TRBD2 (6 bases). CDR1 and CDR2 from the germline V gene are SGHAT and FQNNGV. The V gene lost 0 bases and the J gene lost 4 bases, with 16 bases spanning the gap. This CDR3 is 16 amino acids long. The CDR3 DNA reads TGTGCCAGCAGCTTAGAACCGGTGGGCGGGGCGTACGAGCAGTACTTC. Encoded protein: CASSLEPVGGAYEQYF. Supplemented by reference TRBV11-2 and TRBJ2-7, the full variable domain reads EAGVAQSPRYKIIEKRQSVAFWCNPISGHATLYWYQQILGQGPKLLIQFQNNGVVDDSQLPKDRFSAERLKGVDSTLKIQPAKLEDSAVYLCASSLEPVGGAYEQYFGPGTRLTVT.